This T cell receptor beta chain was sequenced for a study of blood T cell repertoires in COVID-19. For the study at large: The study drew acute and convalescent COVID-19 samples from the United States, Italy and Spain. PBMCs, B-cell-depleted T cells, or T cells were the source of the cDNA or gDNA that made up the material.

Using immunoSEQ multiplex PCR, the repertoire was profiled, and TCRdb retains in-frame clones only, with some absent. The sample has roughly 280,000 clones; around 87% are singletons. This clone was detected only a few times. Followed longitudinally, the Seattle patients had been enrolled during active infection. Trimming took 2 bases from V and 5 from J; bases not matched to a gene: 4. CDR1 and CDR2 (germline): MNHEY, SVGEGT. This CDR3 is 14 amino acids long. This rearrangement joins TRBV6-2 or TRBV6-3 to TRBJ2-7, with 9 bases that match TRBD1. The sample comprised peripheral blood. The source of this sequence is a woman in her sixties with COVID-19, enrolled during active disease. This CDR3 is CASSYGTGSHEQYF. In DNA form, the CDR3 reads TGTGCCAGCAGTTACGGGACAGGGTCCCACGAGCAGTACTTC.